Shown below are 21 T cell receptor beta chains from a single sample sequenced in a study of cytomegalovirus exposure and HLA in healthy donors. The PCR made use of 60 Vbeta and 13 Jbeta primers. Method: immunoSEQ multiplex PCR; TCRdb's copy keeps in-frame clones and lacks some. The sample shows roughly 180,000 clones, over 60% of them seen only once. The sample consisted of PBMCs. The source is a man aged 18 to 35 in good health and CMV-seronegative.

The rearrangement joins TRBV6-6 to TRBJ2-7; 9 nucleotides line up with TRBD2. The CDR3 is made up of 16 amino acids. CDR1 and CDR2 from the germline V gene are MNHNY and SVGAGI (reference sequence). The J segment lost 4 bases and the V segment lost 0 bases, leaving 7 bases of the junction unmatched. CDR3 amino acids: CASSYSKRGDIYEQYF. The DNA of the CDR3 is TGTGCCAGCAGTTACTCGAAGCGGGGGGATATTTACGAGCAGTACTTC.

This clone has a handful of counts. The chain combines TRBV5-1 with TRBJ2-7; TRBD2 matches 8 bases. Germline V CDR1 and CDR2: SGHRS, YFSETQ. V was clipped by 4 bases and J by 2 bases; unmatched bases: 5. CDR3 length: 14 amino acids. The CDR3 protein is CASSHSGDPYEQYF. The CDR3 DNA reads TGCGCCAGCAGCCATAGCGGGGATCCCTACGAGCAGTACTTC.

The CDR3 nucleotides are TGTGCCAGTAGTACGGCTAGCGGGTACTACGAGCAGTACTTC. Translated, it gives CASSTASGYYEQYF. The rearrangement joins TRBV19 to TRBJ2-7, with TRBD2 matching 8 bases. The CDR3 length is 14 residues. V was pared by 4 bases and J by 3 bases, with 5 bases of the junction left unmatched. CDR1 and CDR2 (germline): LNHDA, SQIVND (reference sequence). Combining the CDR3 with reference TRBV19 and TRBJ2-7 gives the whole variable domain DGGITQSPKYLFRKEGQNVTLSCEQNLNHDAMYWYRQDPGQGLRLIYYSQIVNDFQKGDIAEGYSVSREKKESFPLTVTSAQKNPTAFYLCASSTASGYYEQYFGPGTRLTVT.

The sample holds one count of this clone. The V call is TRBV5-1, the J call TRBJ1-1, with 7 bases identical to TRBD1. V dropped 4 bases and J dropped 8; count of bases not matched to a gene: 14. CDR3 length equals 15 residues. Germline-derived CDR1 and CDR2 are SGHRS and YFSETQ. In DNA, the CDR3 is TGCGCCAGCAGCGCGCTTACAGGGGTGGGTTCCGAAGCTTTCTTT. Amino acid sequence: CASSALTGVGSEAFF. Together with reference TRBV5-1 and TRBJ1-1, the CDR3 gives the full variable domain: KAGVTQTPRYLIKTRGQQVTLSCSPISGHRSVSWYQQTPGQGLQFLFEYFSETQRNKGNFPGRFSGRQFSNSRSEMNVSTLELGDSALYLCASSALTGVGSEAFFGQGTRLTVV.

V and J are TRBV6-1 and TRBJ2-1; D may be TRBD1 (6 bases). The CDR3 consists of 10 residues. The V end lost 11 bases, the J end lost 10 bases, and 12 bases lay between the germline ends. CDR1 is MNHNS, CDR2 SASEGT, per germline. CDR3 residues: CAAHRDEQFF. The CDR3 region has the DNA TGTGCCGCCCACAGGGACGAGCAGTTCTTC.

Only a few counts were recorded for this clone. Here the CDR3 DNA reads TGTGCCAGCAGTCTGAGCGGGGGAAGCTACGAGCAGTACTTC. Its translation: CASSLSGGSYEQYF. The V call is TRBV6-5, the J call TRBJ2-7; 8 bases match TRBD2. The CDR3 is 14 amino acids. Trimming cost V 5 bases and J 3 bases; bases outside gene matches: 6. CDR1 and CDR2 from the germline V gene are MNHEY and SVGAGI.

V usage is TRBV10-2 and J usage is TRBJ2-7; D is uncertain. V was pared by 2 bases and J by 6 bases, with 5 bases between. The CDR3 consists of 11 residues. Germline assignment: CDR1 WSHSY and CDR2 SAAADI. The CDR3 loop reads CASSETLEQYF. The CDR3 DNA sequence: TGCGCCAGCAGTGAGACTCTCGAGCAGTACTTC.

Notes on this clone: The junction departs from the called germline gene at one end, perhaps through a read error. The J gene is TRBJ1-6, the V gene TRBV28, with D hard to call. Germline assignment: CDR1 MDHEN and CDR2 SYDVKM. The CDR3 is 15 residues long. The CDR3 reads CASSESLSYNSPPHF. Here the CDR3 DNA reads TGTGCCAGCAGTGAGAGTCTCTCCTATAATTCACCCCCCCACTTT.

The genes are TRBV2 and TRBJ1-1; D might be TRBD1 (5 bases). Trimming removed 7 bases at V and 1 base at J, with 7 bases between. CDR1 and CDR2 from the germline V gene are SNHLY and FYNNEI. The CDR3 is made up of 12 amino acids. In nucleotides, the CDR3 is TGTGCCAGCAACAGGCAGAACACTGAAGCTTTCTTT. It is translated as CASNRQNTEAFF.

V usage is TRBV29-1 and J usage is TRBJ2-1; 10 positions match TRBD1. This CDR3 comprises 13 residues. Looked up from germline, CDR1 is SQVTM and CDR2 is ANQGSEA. V lost 6 bases to trimming and J lost 6 bases; unmatched junction nucleotides: 5. The CDR3 loop is CSVGQGGVNEQFF. Written as DNA, the CDR3 is TGCAGCGTAGGACAGGGGGGAGTCAATGAGCAGTTCTTC.

V usage is TRBV30 and J usage is TRBJ1-2, with 8 nucleotides matching TRBD1. The CDR3 contains 12 residues. Germline lookup yields CDR1 GTSNPN and CDR2 SVGIG (reference sequence). J lost 8 bases, V lost 0 bases, and 2 bases had no gene match. In DNA form, the CDR3 reads TGTGCCTGGAGTGTGTCAGGGGGCGGCTACACCTTC. Its protein product is CAWSVSGGGYTF.

The chain recombines TRBV7-6 with TRBJ2-1, with D perhaps matching TRBD1 (5 bases). The V end was cut by 2 bases, the J end by 8 bases, with 13 bases between. The CDR3 has 14 amino acids. CDR1 SGHVS and CDR2 FNYEAQ come from the germline V gene. CDR3 sequence: CASSLQAGYDEQFF. Here the CDR3 DNA reads TGTGCCAGCAGCTTACAGGCAGGGTATGATGAGCAGTTCTTC.

The rearrangement joins TRBV2 to TRBJ2-3; 9 bases fit TRBD2. Trimming removed 8 bases from V and 2 bases from J; junction bases left unmatched: 14. Germline CDR1 SNHLY, CDR2 FYNNEI. This CDR3 is built from 17 residues. CDR3 sequence reads: CASGGGSGGENTDTQYF. CDR3 bases: TGTGCCAGCGGAGGGGGTAGCGGGGGTGAAAACACAGATACGCAGTATTTT.

The chain is built from TRBV6-5 and TRBJ2-3, with D possibly TRBD1 on 6 matching bases. V shed 10 bases and J shed 4 bases, with 18 bases lying between them. Per the germline V gene, CDR1 is MNHEY and CDR2 is SVGAGI. This CDR3 is 14 amino acids long. The CDR3 DNA sequence: TGTGCCATCCGAGAGAGGGGGAGCCCAGATACGCAGTATTTT. It specifies CAIRERGSPDTQYF.

The chain is built from TRBV5-4 and TRBJ2-1, with 8 positions matching TRBD1. CDR3 length equals 17 residues. V dropped 4 bases and J dropped 4; count of bases not matched to a gene: 13. Germline values: CDR1 SGHNT, CDR2 YYREEE (reference sequence). The CDR3, as DNA: TGTGCCAGCAGCCCACTTCGAGGACAGGGTAGTTACAATGAGCAGTTCTTC. It specifies CASSPLRGQGSYNEQFF. Using reference TRBV5-4 and TRBJ2-1 for the parts outside the CDR3, the full variable domain is ETGVTQSPTHLIKTRGQQVTLRCSSQSGHNTVSWYQQALGQGPQFIFQYYREEENGRGNFPPRFSGLQFPNYSSELNVNALELDDSALYLCASSPLRGQGSYNEQFFGPGTRLTVL.

This sequence joins TRBV19 and TRBJ2-7; 8 bases fit TRBD2. CDR1 and CDR2 from the germline V gene are LNHDA and SQIVND (reference sequence). V lost 6 bases, J lost 0 bases, and 10 bases stayed unmatched. The CDR3 spans 16 residues. The CDR3 here is CASSRRGGFSSYEQYF. The CDR3 bases are TGTGCCAGTAGCCGCCGGGGGGGATTCTCCTCCTACGAGCAGTACTTC.

In its sample, this clone was seen a few times. This chain joins TRBV7-3 and TRBJ2-1, with D tentatively TRBD1 (6 bases). The length of the CDR3 is 16 residues. The ends were cut back, 1 base at V and 4 bases at J, with 14 bases in the middle. Looked up from germline, CDR1 is SGHTA and CDR2 is FQGTGA. Written as DNA, the CDR3 is TGTGCCAGCAGCTTAAACGTAGGGGGTGCTTACAATGAGCAGTTCTTC. It encodes CASSLNVGGAYNEQFF.

This rearrangement joins TRBV5-6 to TRBJ1-2; D is perhaps TRBD1 (5 bases). Trimming removed 0 bases at V and 6 bases at J, with 12 bases between. The germline V gene encodes CDR1 SGHDT and CDR2 YYEEEE. The CDR3 spans 14 residues. The CDR3 DNA reads as TGTGCCAGCAGCTTGGGCAGGGCGAGCGATGGCTACACCTTC. The encoded protein is CASSLGRASDGYTF. Supplemented by reference TRBV5-6 and TRBJ1-2, the full variable domain reads DAGVTQSPTHLIKTRGQQVTLRCSPKSGHDTVSWYQQALGQGPQFIFQYYEEEERQRGNFPDRFSGHQFPNYSSELNVNALLLGDSALYLCASSLGRASDGYTFGSGTRLTVV.

The chain carries TRBV9 and TRBJ1-6; no clear D. Between the trimmed V and J ends, which lost 0 bases and 6 bases, there was a span of 16 bases. The CDR3 loop spans 17 amino acids. CDR1 is SGDLS, CDR2 YYNGEE, per germline. CDR3 region: CASSVGGGMASNSPLHF. The CDR3 region has the DNA TGTGCCAGCAGCGTAGGAGGAGGGATGGCTAGTAATTCACCCCTCCACTTT.

This clone occurred a few times. This chain joins TRBV9 and TRBJ2-2, with a tentative D call TRBD2 (6 bases). The germline V gene has CDR1 SGDLS and CDR2 YYNGEE. Between the trimmed V and J ends, which lost 2 bases and 2 bases, there was a span of 16 bases. This CDR3 has 17 residues. The CDR3, as DNA: TGTGCCAGCAGCGTCACGCAGGGAGGTGGAAACACCGGGGAGCTGTTTTTT. Protein sequence: CASSVTQGGGNTGELFF.

The table lists this clone with a few counts. This chain joins TRBV30 and TRBJ2-5; the D gene is possibly TRBD1 (5 bases). Per germline, CDR1 GTSNPN and CDR2 SVGIG (reference sequence). The CDR3 has 13 residues. Trimming took off 5 bases at V and 7 bases at J, with 17 bases between the two ends. CDR3: CAWGSQGFGTQYF. The CDR3 DNA follows: TGTGCCTGGGGGTCGCAGGGTTTCGGGACCCAGTACTTC.